Each of the 29 T cell receptor beta chains below was sequenced from the same sample in a study of blood T cell repertoires in COVID-19 (dated by TCRdb to the early 2020s). Receptor amplification or capture employed the immunoSEQ multiplex PCR assay. In its TCRdb copy, this immuneACCESS table keeps in-frame sequences only and misses some clones. Where compared with another copy, unresolved V genes explain less than half of these, and the others have no known cause. Within this sample are approximately 220,000 clones, with about 80% of them counted one time only. 4.5% to 5% of the sample is in the top ten clones. Material for sequencing was PBMCs or T cells enriched from blood (not recorded which). Receptor source: a woman aged 45-65 years who had been exposed to COVID-19.

This rearrangement joins TRBV27 to TRBJ1-1; no reliable D call. This CDR3 region has 14 residues. V lost 2 bases and J lost 1, with 8 bases in between. CDR1 is MNHEY and CDR2 is SMNVEV in the germline V gene (reference sequence). CDR3 amino acids: CASSLHPPNTEAFF. CDR3 in DNA: TGTGCCAGCAGTTTACATCCCCCGAACACTGAAGCTTTCTTT.

This chain uses TRBV19 with TRBJ1-1; TRBD1 might be the D (6 bases). The ends were cut back, 5 bases at V and 0 bases at J, with 16 bases in the middle. CDR3 length: 16 residues. CDR1 and CDR2 (germline): LNHDA, SQIVND (reference sequence). CDR3 in DNA: TGTGCCAGTAGTCCCAGGACAGTCTTTATGAACACTGAAGCTTTCTTT. It encodes CASSPRTVFMNTEAFF.

The rearrangement joins TRBV12-3 or TRBV12-4 to TRBJ1-5, with TRBD1 matching 7 bases. The J segment lost 5 bases and the V segment lost 8 bases, leaving 6 bases of the junction unmatched. The CDR3 length is 13 residues. CDR3 region: CASGRTGDQPQHF. CDR3 DNA: TGTGCCAGCGGTCGTACAGGGGATCAGCCCCAGCATTTT.

The chain has TRBV6-2 or TRBV6-3 and TRBJ2-3, with 7 bases matching TRBD2. The CDR3 length is 15 residues. Germline V lookup: CDR1 MNHEY, CDR2 SVGEGT. V shed 5 bases, J shed 2 bases, and the junction held 7 bases outside the gene matches. The CDR3 region is CASSPRRDYTDTQYF. The CDR3 nucleotides are TGTGCCAGCAGTCCACGCCGGGACTACACAGATACGCAGTATTTT.

This chain connects TRBV11-2 to TRBJ2-1, with 15 bases identical to TRBD2. This CDR3 is 19 amino acids long. Trimming removed 2 bases from V and 2 bases from J; junction bases left unmatched: 7. CDR1 is SGHAT and CDR2 is FQNNGV in the germline V gene. The CDR3 loop is CASSLRGLAGGFTYNEQFF. CDR3 DNA sequence: TGTGCCAGCAGCTTACGAGGACTAGCGGGGGGGTTCACCTACAATGAGCAGTTCTTC.

This chain connects TRBV5-5 to TRBJ2-7; possibly TRBD2 for D (5 bases). The V gene lost 0 bases and the J gene lost 6 bases, with 13 bases spanning the gap. This CDR3 region has 14 residues. Germline-derived CDR1 and CDR2 are SGHKS and YYEKEE (reference sequence). CDR3 sequence (DNA): TGTGCCAGCAGCTTGGCCGCTAGCACGGCCGAGCAGTACTTC. Translated: CASSLAASTAEQYF.

V usage is TRBV18 and J usage is TRBJ1-5, with TRBD1 identical over 7 bases. Germline V gene sequence: CDR1 KGHSH, CDR2 LQKENI. The CDR3 is made up of 16 amino acids. The V gene end was trimmed by 4 bases and the J gene end by 6 bases; junction bases not matched to a gene: 12. The CDR3 coding sequence is TGTGCCAGCTCACTAAAGCGCAGGGGGTGGAGTCAGCCCCAGCATTTT. It translates to CASSLKRRGWSQPQHF.

The CDR3 DNA reads as TGTGCCAGCAGTGCACAGGGGGCTTATAATTCACCCCTCCACTTT. Translating gives CASSAQGAYNSPLHF. The chain is built from TRBV27 and TRBJ1-6; TRBD1 matches at 9 bases. This CDR3 has 15 amino acids. The germline V gene encodes CDR1 MNHEY and CDR2 SMNVEV (reference sequence). The junction had 3 bases not matched to a gene; V was cut back by 5 bases and J by 4 bases.

This clone appeared a single time. The rearrangement uses TRBV7-8 and TRBJ1-2; D remains unclear. CDR3 length: 12 amino acids. The germline gives CDR1 SGHVS, CDR2 FQNEAQ. Trimming took 5 bases from V and 7 from J, leaving 11 bases between them. The CDR3 DNA follows: TGTGCCAGCAGCCTCCGGCGGGGTGGCTACACCTTC. It translates to CASSLRRGGYTF. Drawing the rest from reference TRBV7-8 and TRBJ1-2, the complete variable domain is GAGVSQSPRYKVAKRGQDVALRCDPISGHVSLFWYQQALGQGPEFLTYFQNEAQLDKSGLPSDRFFAERPEGSVSTLKIQRTQQEDSAVYLCASSLRRGGYTFGSGTRLTVV.

The rearrangement uses TRBV16 and TRBJ1-1; the match to TRBD1 covers 8 bases. Germline CDR1 is KGHSY and CDR2 is FQNENV. Trimming at V came to 6 bases and at J to 2 bases, leaving 11 bases not matched to a gene. There are 16 residues in the CDR3. CDR3 DNA sequence: TGTGCCAGCAGTCCGATCCCCCAGGGGGCAAACACTGAAGCTTTCTTT. Translating gives CASSPIPQGANTEAFF.

The rearrangement joins TRBV2 to TRBJ2-1; 14 nucleotides agree with TRBD2. Germline V lookup: CDR1 SNHLY, CDR2 FYNNEI. The CDR3 extends over 14 amino acids. V shed 7 bases, J shed 10 bases, and the junction held 6 bases outside the gene matches. CDR3 sequence (DNA): TGTGCCAGCAAACGACTAGCGGGGGGGGTAGAGCAGTTCTTC. It yields the protein CASKRLAGGVEQFF.

This clone was counted a few times. This chain joins TRBV7-9 and TRBJ2-3; D possibly corresponds to TRBD1 (6 bases). This CDR3 is 16 amino acids long. In germline, CDR1 is SEHNR, CDR2 FQNEAQ (reference sequence). Trimming took 3 bases from V and 3 from J, leaving 16 bases between them. CDR3 sequence reads: CASSFHTQGWTDTQYF. DNA of the CDR3: TGTGCCAGCAGCTTCCACACGCAGGGGTGGACAGATACGCAGTATTTT.

The chain couples TRBV19 to TRBJ1-5; the D is unclear. Germline V gives CDR1 LNHDA, CDR2 SQIVND (reference sequence). V was trimmed by 11 bases and J by 1 base, leaving 15 bases between them. The CDR3 spans 14 residues. CDR3 protein: CASRYGGSNQPQHF. CDR3 DNA sequence: TGTGCCTCCCGTTACGGAGGGAGCAATCAGCCCCAGCATTTT.

The chain carries TRBV5-1 and TRBJ2-1; tentatively, D is TRBD1 (5 bases). CDR1 is SGHRS and CDR2 is YFSETQ in the germline V gene. This CDR3 contains 15 residues. Trimming took off 0 bases at V and 8 bases at J, with 15 bases between the two ends. The CDR3 region is CASSLDQGSLDEQFF. The CDR3, as DNA: TGCGCCAGCAGCTTGGATCAGGGCTCTTTAGATGAGCAGTTCTTC.

This clone has a single count. This chain links TRBV5-4 with TRBJ2-1, with D perhaps matching TRBD1 (6 bases). From germline, CDR1 is SGHNT and CDR2 YYREEE (reference sequence). This CDR3 has 13 amino acids. V shed 0 bases and J shed 8 bases, with 9 bases lying between them. The CDR3 nucleotides read TGTGCCAGCAGCTTGGGACAGGTCTATGAGCAGTTCTTC. Protein sequence: CASSLGQVYEQFF.

J is TRBJ1-6 and V is TRBV4-1, with D hard to call. Trimming shortened V by 1 base and J by 3 bases, and 10 bases separated the two germline ends. This CDR3 region has 16 residues. Per the germline V gene, CDR1 is MGHRA and CDR2 is YSYEKL. The CDR3 protein is CASSQAVPFYNSPLHF. The CDR3 DNA sequence: TGCGCCAGCAGCCAAGCCGTTCCTTTCTATAATTCACCCCTCCACTTT.

The chain joins TRBV5-4 to TRBJ1-2; D ambiguous. This CDR3 region has 13 residues. The V end lost 4 bases, the J end lost 1 base, and 8 bases lay between the germline ends. CDR1 is SGHNT, CDR2 YYREEE, per germline (reference sequence). DNA of the CDR3: TGTGCCAGCAGCCTAGGGAGTAACTATGGCTACACCTTC. Residues: CASSLGSNYGYTF.

This clone was observed at least ten times. The CDR3 region is CASRMGAQGQPQHF. CDR3 in DNA: TGTGCCAGCAGGATGGGGGCTCAAGGTCAGCCCCAGCATTTT. The gene calls are TRBV28 and TRBJ1-5; D might be TRBD1 (6 bases). V was trimmed by 6 bases and J by 6 bases, leaving 15 bases between them. The CDR3 extends over 14 amino acids. Germline V lookup: CDR1 MDHEN, CDR2 SYDVKM.

This rearrangement joins TRBV9 to TRBJ1-1; a weak D match, TRBD1 (5 bases). Trimming cost V 2 bases and J 1 base, with 12 bases left between them. Germline-derived CDR1 and CDR2 are SGDLS and YYNGEE. The CDR3 covers 15 residues. DNA of the CDR3: TGTGCCAGCAGCGTTGAATCAAGGGGGAACACTGAAGCTTTCTTT. Protein: CASSVESRGNTEAFF.

V gene TRBV7-9 combines with J gene TRBJ2-2; D possibly corresponds to TRBD1 (6 bases). Germline V gene sequence: CDR1 SEHNR, CDR2 FQNEAQ (reference sequence). Trimming stripped 4 bases from V and 6 bases from J, with 15 bases between. The CDR3 totals 15 residues. The CDR3 loop reads CASSSWDKMSGELFF. In DNA, the CDR3 is TGTGCCAGCAGCTCTTGGGACAAGATGTCCGGGGAGCTGTTTTTT.

This chain uses TRBV11-3 with TRBJ2-1; a weak D match, TRBD2 (5 bases). Trimming removed 0 bases at V and 9 bases at J, with 12 bases between. Germline V gene sequence: CDR1 SGHNT, CDR2 YENEEA. The CDR3 is 14 residues long. CDR3 in DNA: TGTGCCAGCAGCTTAGATCACGTGGCGGGTGAGCAGTTCTTC. Amino acids: CASSLDHVAGEQFF.

The V gene is TRBV3-1 (or the pseudogene TRBV3-2), the J gene TRBJ1-6, with 8 bases fitting TRBD1. Unmatched junction bases numbered 7, after V lost 0 bases and J lost 6 bases. CDR1 is LGHDT, CDR2 YNNKEL, per germline (reference sequence). The CDR3 spans 17 residues. The CDR3 nucleotides read TGTGCCAGCAGCCAAGATCGGGTCAGGGGGCCTAATTCACCCCTCCACTTT. Protein product: CASSQDRVRGPNSPLHF.

This clone was recorded a few times. CDR3 protein: CASSYWDSRGNSPLHF. Here the CDR3 DNA reads TGTGCCAGCAGTTACTGGGACAGTCGGGGTAACTCACCCCTCCACTTT. The gene calls are TRBV6-2 or TRBV6-3 and TRBJ1-6, with TRBD1 matching over 7 bases. Germline assignment: CDR1 MNHEY and CDR2 SVGEGT. This CDR3 contains 16 residues. With 1 base clipped from V and 10 bases from J, the junction kept 10 bases outside the gene matches.

J is TRBJ1-5 and V is TRBV2; D perhaps matches TRBD1 (6 bases). V was clipped by 4 bases and J by 2 bases, with 12 bases between them. The V gene's germline CDR1 is SNHLY and CDR2 FYNNEI. The CDR3 loop spans 15 amino acids. The chain's CDR3 is CASSGQGYGNQPQHF. CDR3 coding DNA: TGTGCCAGCAGTGGTCAGGGGTATGGCAATCAGCCCCAGCATTTT.

The V and J genes are TRBV4-1 and TRBJ1-6; D is undetermined. The germline V gene encodes CDR1 MGHRA and CDR2 YSYEKL. This CDR3 has 19 amino acids. Deletions cut 1 base from V and 0 bases from J, with 16 bases between. The CDR3: CASSQAEALLSSYNSPLHF. The DNA for the CDR3 is TGCGCCAGCAGCCAAGCGGAGGCGCTTCTTAGCTCCTATAATTCACCCCTCCACTTT.

V gene TRBV12-3 or TRBV12-4 combines with J gene TRBJ1-1; D perhaps matches TRBD1 (6 bases). The CDR3 is 11 residues long. Trimming removed 2 bases from V and 8 bases from J, with 6 bases in between. The CDR3 nucleotides read TGTGCCAGCAGTTTAACAGGGGAAGCTTTCTTT. Translation gives CASSLTGEAFF.

V gene TRBV7-2 combines with J gene TRBJ2-1; D perhaps matches TRBD1 (5 bases). V was pared by 6 bases and J by 12 bases, with 12 bases between. The germline CDR1 and CDR2 sequences are SGHTA and FQGNSA. CDR3 length: 11 residues. The CDR3 bases are TGTGCCAGCAGGTTGACAGACTTGCAGTTCTTC. This sequence encodes CASRLTDLQFF.

The J gene is TRBJ1-1, the V gene TRBV3-1 (or the pseudogene TRBV3-2); TRBD1 agrees at 7 bases. The CDR3 is 18 amino acids. Unmatched junction bases numbered 18, after V lost 4 bases and J lost 4 bases. CDR1 is LGHDT, CDR2 YNNKEL, per germline (reference sequence). The CDR3 here is CASSLLGGRGSSGTEAFF. CDR3 in DNA: TGTGCCAGCAGCCTCCTAGGGGGCAGGGGGTCCTCGGGCACTGAAGCTTTCTTT.

The chain joins TRBV6-5 to TRBJ1-2, with TRBD1 identical over 7 bases. Germline V gene sequence: CDR1 MNHEY, CDR2 SVGAGI. The ends lost 0 bases at V and 14 bases at J; junction bases unmatched: 9. The CDR3 runs to 13 residues. The CDR3: CASSYSGDRGRTF. CDR3 DNA: TGTGCCAGCAGTTACTCGGGGGACAGAGGAAGAACCTTC.